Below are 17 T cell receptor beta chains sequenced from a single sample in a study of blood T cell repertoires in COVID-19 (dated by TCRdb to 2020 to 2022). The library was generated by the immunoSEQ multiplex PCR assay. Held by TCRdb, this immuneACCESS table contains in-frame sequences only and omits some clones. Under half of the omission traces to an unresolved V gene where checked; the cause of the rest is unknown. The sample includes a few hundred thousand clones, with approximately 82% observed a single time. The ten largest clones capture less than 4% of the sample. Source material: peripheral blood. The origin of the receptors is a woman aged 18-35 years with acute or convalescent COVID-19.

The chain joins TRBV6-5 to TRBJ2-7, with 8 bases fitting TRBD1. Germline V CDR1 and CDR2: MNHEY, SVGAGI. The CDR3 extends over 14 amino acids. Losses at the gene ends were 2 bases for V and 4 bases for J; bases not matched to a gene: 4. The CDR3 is CASSYGQGAYEQYF. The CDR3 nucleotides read TGTGCCAGCAGTTACGGTCAGGGGGCTTACGAGCAGTACTTC.

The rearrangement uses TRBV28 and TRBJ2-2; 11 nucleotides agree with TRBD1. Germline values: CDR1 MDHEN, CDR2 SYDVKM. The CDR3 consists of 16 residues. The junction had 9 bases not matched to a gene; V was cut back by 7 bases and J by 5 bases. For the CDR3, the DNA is TGTGCCAGCACCACTGTGGGACAGGGGGTAACCGGGGAGCTGTTTTTT. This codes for CASTTVGQGVTGELFF.

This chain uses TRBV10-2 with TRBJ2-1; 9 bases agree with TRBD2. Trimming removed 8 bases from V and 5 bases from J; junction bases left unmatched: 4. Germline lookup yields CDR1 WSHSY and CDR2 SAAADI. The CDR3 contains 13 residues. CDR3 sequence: CASVGLADNEQFF. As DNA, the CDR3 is TGCGCCAGCGTGGGACTAGCAGACAATGAGCAGTTCTTC.

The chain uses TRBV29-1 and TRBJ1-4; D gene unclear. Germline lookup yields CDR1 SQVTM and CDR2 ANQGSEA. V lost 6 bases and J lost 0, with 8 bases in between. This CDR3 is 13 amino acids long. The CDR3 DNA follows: TGCAGCGTCGAAACTGCAACTAATGAAAAACTGTTTTTT. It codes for CSVETATNEKLFF.

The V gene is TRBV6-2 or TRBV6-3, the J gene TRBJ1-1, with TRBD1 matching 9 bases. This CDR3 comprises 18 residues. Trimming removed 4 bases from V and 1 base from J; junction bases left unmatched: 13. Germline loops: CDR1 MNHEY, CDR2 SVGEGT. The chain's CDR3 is CASSSGETGGLTNTEAFF. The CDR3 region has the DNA TGTGCCAGCAGTTCTGGTGAGACAGGGGGGCTTACGAACACTGAAGCTTTCTTT.

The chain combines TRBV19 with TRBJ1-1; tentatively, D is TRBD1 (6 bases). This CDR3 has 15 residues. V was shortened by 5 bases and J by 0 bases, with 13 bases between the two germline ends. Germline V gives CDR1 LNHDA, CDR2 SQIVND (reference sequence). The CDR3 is CASSPPTGMNTEAFF. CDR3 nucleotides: TGTGCCAGTAGTCCCCCGACAGGAATGAACACTGAAGCTTTCTTT.

This CDR3 reads CASSPTIGNPTGELFF. DNA of the CDR3: TGTGCCAGCAGCCCTACCATCGGGAATCCCACCGGGGAGCTGTTTTTT. The chain uses TRBV7-3 and TRBJ2-2; D is perhaps TRBD2 (5 bases). CDR3 size: 16 residues. Germline CDR1 is SGHTA and CDR2 is FQGTGA. With 5 bases removed from V and 4 bases from J, the gap between germline ends came to 17 bases.

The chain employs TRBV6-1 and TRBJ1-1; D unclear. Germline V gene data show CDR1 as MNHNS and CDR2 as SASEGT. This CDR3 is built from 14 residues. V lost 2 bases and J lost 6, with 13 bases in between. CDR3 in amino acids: CASSEPYGLPEAFF. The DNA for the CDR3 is TGTGCCAGCAGTGAACCTTACGGTTTACCTGAAGCTTTCTTT.

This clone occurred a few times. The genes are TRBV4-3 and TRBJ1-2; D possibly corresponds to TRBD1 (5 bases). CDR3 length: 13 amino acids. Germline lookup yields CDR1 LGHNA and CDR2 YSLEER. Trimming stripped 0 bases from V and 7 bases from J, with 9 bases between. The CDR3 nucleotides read TGCGCCAGCAGCCAAGAGAAGCAGGGTGGCTACACCTTC. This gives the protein CASSQEKQGGYTF.

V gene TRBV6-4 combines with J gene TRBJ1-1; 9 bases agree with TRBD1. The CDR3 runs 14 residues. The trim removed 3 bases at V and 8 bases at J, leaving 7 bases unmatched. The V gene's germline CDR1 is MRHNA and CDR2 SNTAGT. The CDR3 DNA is TGTGCCAGCAGTGAGGGACAGGGAAGGGGCGAAGCTTTCTTT. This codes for CASSEGQGRGEAFF.

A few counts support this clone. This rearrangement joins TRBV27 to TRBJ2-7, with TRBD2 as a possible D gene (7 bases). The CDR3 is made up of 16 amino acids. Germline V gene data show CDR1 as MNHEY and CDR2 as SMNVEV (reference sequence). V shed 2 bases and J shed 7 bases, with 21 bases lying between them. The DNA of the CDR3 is TGTGCCAGCAGTTTAGGGGGGGCGGGATTTGTGAGAGAGCAGTACTTC. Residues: CASSLGGAGFVREQYF.

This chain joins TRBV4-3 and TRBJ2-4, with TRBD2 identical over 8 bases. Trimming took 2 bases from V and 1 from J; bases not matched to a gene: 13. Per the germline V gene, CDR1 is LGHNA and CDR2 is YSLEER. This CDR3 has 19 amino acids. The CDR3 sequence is CASSQSGPGGIMAKNIQYF. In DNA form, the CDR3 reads TGCGCCAGCAGCCAATCGGGACCGGGGGGGATTATGGCCAAAAACATTCAGTACTTC.

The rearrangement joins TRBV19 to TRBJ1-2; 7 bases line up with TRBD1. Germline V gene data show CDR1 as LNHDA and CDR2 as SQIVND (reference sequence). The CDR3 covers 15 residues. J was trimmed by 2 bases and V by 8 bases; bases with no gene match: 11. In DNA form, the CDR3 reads TGTGCCAGTCGTGAACCCGGGACAGCCAACTATGGCTACACCTTC. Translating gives CASREPGTANYGYTF.

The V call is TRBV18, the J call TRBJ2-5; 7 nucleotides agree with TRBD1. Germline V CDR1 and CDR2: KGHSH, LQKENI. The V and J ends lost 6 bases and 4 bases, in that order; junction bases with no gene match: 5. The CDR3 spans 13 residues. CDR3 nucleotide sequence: TGTGCCAGCTCTCCGGGACAGATAGAGACCCAGTACTTC. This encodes CASSPGQIETQYF.

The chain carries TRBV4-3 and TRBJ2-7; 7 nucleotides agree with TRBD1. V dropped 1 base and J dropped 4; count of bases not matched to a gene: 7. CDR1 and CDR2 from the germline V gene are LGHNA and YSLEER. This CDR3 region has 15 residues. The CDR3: CASSQVGDSAYEQYF. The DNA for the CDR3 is TGCGCCAGCAGCCAAGTTGGGGACAGCGCATACGAGCAGTACTTC.

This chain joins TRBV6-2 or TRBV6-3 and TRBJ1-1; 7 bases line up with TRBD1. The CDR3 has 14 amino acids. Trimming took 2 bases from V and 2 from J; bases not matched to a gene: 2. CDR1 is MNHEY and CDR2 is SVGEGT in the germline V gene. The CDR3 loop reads CASSYGQANTEAFF. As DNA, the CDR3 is TGTGCCAGCAGTTACGGACAGGCTAACACTGAAGCTTTCTTT.

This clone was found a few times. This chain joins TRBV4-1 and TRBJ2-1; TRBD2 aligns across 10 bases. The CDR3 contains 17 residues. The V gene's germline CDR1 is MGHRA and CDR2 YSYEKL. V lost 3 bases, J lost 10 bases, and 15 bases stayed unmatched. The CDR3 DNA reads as TGCGCCAGCAGCCACGCCCCTAGCGGGAGAGAGGCCGAGGAGCAGTTCTTC. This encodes CASSHAPSGREAEEQFF.